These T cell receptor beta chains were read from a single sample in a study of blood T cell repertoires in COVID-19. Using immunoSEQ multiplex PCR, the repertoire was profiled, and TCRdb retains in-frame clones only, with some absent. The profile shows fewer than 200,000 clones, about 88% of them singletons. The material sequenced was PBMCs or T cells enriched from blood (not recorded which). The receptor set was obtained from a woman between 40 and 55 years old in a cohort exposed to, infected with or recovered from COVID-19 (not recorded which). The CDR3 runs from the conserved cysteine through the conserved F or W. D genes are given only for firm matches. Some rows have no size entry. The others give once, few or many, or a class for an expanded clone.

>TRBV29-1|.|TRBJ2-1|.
TGCAGCGGCGAGGGGACAAACTACAATGAGCAGTTCTTC
CSGEGTNYNEQFF
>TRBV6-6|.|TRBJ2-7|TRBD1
TGTGCCAGCAGTACAGACAGGGGGAACGAGCAGTACTTC
CASSTDRGNEQYF
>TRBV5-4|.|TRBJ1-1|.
TGTGCCAGCAGCTTGAGTTACCAGGGTCGCAACACTGAAGCTTTCTTT
CASSLSYQGRNTEAFF
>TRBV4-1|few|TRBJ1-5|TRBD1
TGCGCCAGCAGCCAAGCGGGACAGGGCAACAATCAGCCCCAGCATTTT
CASSQAGQGNNQPQHF
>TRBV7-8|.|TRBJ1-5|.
TGTGCCAGCAGCTTAACCGCGGCCGCATATAGCAATCAGCCCCAGCATTTT
CASSLTAAAYSNQPQHF
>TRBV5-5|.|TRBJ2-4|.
TGTGCCAGCAGCTTGGCAATCAAAAACATTCAGTACTTC
CASSLAIKNIQYF
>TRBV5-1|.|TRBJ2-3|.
TGCGCCAGCAGCGGAGACCTACCCACAGATACGCAGTATTTT
CASSGDLPTDTQYF
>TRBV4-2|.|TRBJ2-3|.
TGTGCCAGCAGCCAAGAGAGGAGTTCTAGCACAGATACGCAGTATTTT
CASSQERSSSTDTQYF
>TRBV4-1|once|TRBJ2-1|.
TGCGCCAGCAGCCAAGTCGGAACAGCCTCTTCCTACAATGAGCAGTTCTTC
CASSQVGTASSYNEQFF
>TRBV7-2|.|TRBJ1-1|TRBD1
TGTGCCAGCAGCCGGGACAGGAGGAACACTGAAGCTTTCTTT
CASSRDRRNTEAFF
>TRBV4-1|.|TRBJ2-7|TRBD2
TGCGCCAGCAGCCCGATAGCGGGAGGTTTAAACGAGCAGTACTTC
CASSPIAGGLNEQYF
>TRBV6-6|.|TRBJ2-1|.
TGTGCCAGCAGTCCTCACAGGGATGAGCAGTTCTTC
CASSPHRDEQFF
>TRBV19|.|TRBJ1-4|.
TGTGCCAGTAGACGCAGAAATGAAAAACTGTTTTTT
CASRRRNEKLFF
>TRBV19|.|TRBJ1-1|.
TGTGCCTCTTCCCCGGTTTGGAACACTGAAGCTTTCTTT
CASSPVWNTEAFF
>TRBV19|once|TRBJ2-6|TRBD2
TGTGCCAGTAGTATAGACCGGGGGGGCCCCGGGGCCAACGTCCTGACTTTC
CASSIDRGGPGANVLTF
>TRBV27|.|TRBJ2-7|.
TGTGCCAGCAGTTTATCACCAGGGGCCACCTACGAGCAGTACTTC
CASSLSPGATYEQYF
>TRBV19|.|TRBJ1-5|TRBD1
TGTGCCAGTAGTCTAGGGACAGACTATAGCAATCAGCCCCAGCATTTT
CASSLGTDYSNQPQHF
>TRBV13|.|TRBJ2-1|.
TGTGCCAGCAGCTTAGGGACAGCTAATGAGCAGTTCTTC
CASSLGTANEQFF
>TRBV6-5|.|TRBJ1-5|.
TGTGCCAGCACCCCCTCGGCGACAGGCAATCAGCCCCAGCATTTT
CASTPSATGNQPQHF
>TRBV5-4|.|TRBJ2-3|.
TGTGCCAGCTCAGGGGGGCATCTAGATACGCAGTATTTT
CASSGGHLDTQYF
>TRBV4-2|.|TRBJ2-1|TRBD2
TGTGCCAGCAGCGAAGGGCGGGGGGGCTTAAATGAGCAGTTCTTC
CASSEGRGGLNEQFF
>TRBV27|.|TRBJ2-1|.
TGTGCCAGCAGTTTCTCCCCCAGGGCCAATGAGCAGTTCTTC
CASSFSPRANEQFF
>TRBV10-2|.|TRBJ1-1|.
TGCGCCAGCAGTCGCGGGGCCCTTGAAGCTTTCTTT
CASSRGALEAFF
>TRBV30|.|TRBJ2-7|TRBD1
TGTGCCTGGAGGCGCCGGGACAGGGGGACCGAGCAGTACTTC
CAWRRRDRGTEQYF
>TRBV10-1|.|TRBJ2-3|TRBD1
TGCGCCAGCAGTGACGGGACAGGGGACCGACCTAGCACAGATACGCAGTATTTT
CASSDGTGDRPSTDTQYF
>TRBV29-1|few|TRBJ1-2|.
TGCAGCGTTGACCGATTACAGGGATCTAACTATGGCTACACCTTC
CSVDRLQGSNYGYTF
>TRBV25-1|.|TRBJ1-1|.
TGTGCCAGCAGTGAATATTCCGAGGCTGAAGCTTTCTTT
CASSEYSEAEAFF
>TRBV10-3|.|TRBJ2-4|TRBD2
TGTGCCATCAGTGAGGCTAGCGGGAGTAGTGACATTCAGTACTTC
CAISEASGSSDIQYF
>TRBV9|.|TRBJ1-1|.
TGTGCCAGCAGCAGCGACAGCATGAACACTGAAGCTTTCTTT
CASSSDSMNTEAFF
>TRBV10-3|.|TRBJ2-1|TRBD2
TGTGCCATCAGTGATGTACTAGCGAGTGAGCAGTTCTTC
CAISDVLASEQFF
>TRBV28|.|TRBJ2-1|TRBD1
TGTGCCAGCAGTGGCGACCGGGACAGGGGGGGCGAGCAGTTCTTC
CASSGDRDRGGEQFF
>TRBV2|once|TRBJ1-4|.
TGTGCCAGCAGTGAAGAGACAGTCGGAAAACTGTTTTTT
CASSEETVGKLFF
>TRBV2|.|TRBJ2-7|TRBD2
TGTGCCAGCAAAGCGGGGGGCTACGAGCAGTACTTC
CASKAGGYEQYF
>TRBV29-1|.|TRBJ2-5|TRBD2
TGCAGCGTTGAAGATCCCCTAGCGGGGCGGGAGACCCAGTACTTC
CSVEDPLAGRETQYF
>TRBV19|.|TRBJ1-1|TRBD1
TGTGCCAGTAGTATCCCGGGACAGGCCCCTGAAGCTTTCTTT
CASSIPGQAPEAFF
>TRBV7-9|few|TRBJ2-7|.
TGTGCCAGCAGCTTAGGGTACAGCCTATACGAGCAGTACTTC
CASSLGYSLYEQYF
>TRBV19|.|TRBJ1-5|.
TGTGCCAGTGGGGGGTATCAGCCCCAGCATTTT
CASGGYQPQHF
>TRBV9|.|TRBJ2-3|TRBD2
TGTGCCAGCAGCGATAGCGGGGTGAGCACAGATACGCAGTATTTT
CASSDSGVSTDTQYF
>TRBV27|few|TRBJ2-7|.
TGTGCCAGCAGCCCCATACAGGGATCCTACGAGCAGTACTTC
CASSPIQGSYEQYF